These 22 T cell receptor beta chains came from one sample sequenced in a study of blood T cell repertoires in COVID-19. The assay was immunoSEQ multiplex PCR, and TCRdb's table has in-frame clones only and misses some. The sample includes just over 150,000 clones, approximately 90% of them seen just once. The sequencing sample was made of peripheral blood. All receptors come from a young man with COVID-19, enrolled during active disease.

The chain uses TRBV7-9 and TRBJ2-7, with D perhaps TRBD2 (5 bases). The CDR3 runs 14 residues. Germline values: CDR1 SEHNR, CDR2 FQNEAQ (reference sequence). Trimming stripped 4 bases from V and 0 bases from J, with 10 bases between. The CDR3 nucleotides read TGTGCCAGCAGCTACACGGGGAGCTCCTACGAGCAGTACTTC. Its translation is CASSYTGSSYEQYF. The variable domain in full, completed from reference TRBV7-9 and TRBJ2-7, reads DTGVSQNPRHKITKRGQNVTFRCDPISEHNRLYWYRQTLGQGPEFLTYFQNEAQLEKSRLLSDRFSAERPKGSFSTLEIQRTEQGDSAMYLCASSYTGSSYEQYFGPGTRLTVT.

The genes are TRBV18 and TRBJ2-3, with D perhaps matching TRBD2 (5 bases). Germline loops: CDR1 KGHSH, CDR2 LQKENI. V shed 4 bases and J shed 2 bases, with 7 bases lying between them. CDR3 length equals 13 residues. CDR3 protein: CASSRGDTDTQYF. The CDR3 DNA follows: TGTGCCAGCTCACGGGGAGACACAGATACGCAGTATTTT.

V gene TRBV7-8 combines with J gene TRBJ1-2; D is possibly TRBD1 (5 bases). V lost 2 bases to trimming and J lost 7 bases, with 8 bases between them. CDR3 size: 12 residues. Germline CDR1 SGHVS, CDR2 FQNEAQ. The CDR3 DNA is TGTGCCAGCAGCTTACCCAGGGTTGGCTACACCTTC. Translating it yields CASSLPRVGYTF.

The chain is built from TRBV12-3 or TRBV12-4 and TRBJ2-7; 7 bases line up with TRBD2. The CDR3 totals 13 residues. V was pared by 10 bases and J by 0 bases, with 6 bases of the junction left unmatched. CDR3 loop: CATGEGTSYEQYF. The CDR3 bases are TGTGCCACGGGGGAGGGGACCTCCTACGAGCAGTACTTC.

The chain has TRBV28 and TRBJ1-2; D gene ambiguous. The germline CDR1 and CDR2 sequences are MDHEN and SYDVKM. The CDR3 is 14 residues long. V lost 3 bases and J 1 base, leaving 9 bases between the germline ends. The CDR3: CASSFPGINYGYTF. The CDR3 DNA follows: TGTGCCAGCAGTTTTCCGGGAATTAACTATGGCTACACCTTC.

This sequence joins TRBV29-1 and TRBJ2-1, with 9 bases matching TRBD1. The germline gives CDR1 SQVTM, CDR2 ANQGSEA. V trimming: 6 bases; J trimming: 0 bases; junction bases outside the gene matches: 3. The length of the CDR3 is 14 residues. CDR3 region: CSVRGQGSYNEQFF. The DNA of the CDR3 is TGCAGCGTACGGGGACAGGGCTCCTACAATGAGCAGTTCTTC.

Points on this clone: Additional DNA sequences in this sample encode the identical CDR3. CDR3 nucleotides: TGTGCCAGCAGTTTAACAGGCTCCTACGAGCAGTACTTC. Its protein is CASSLTGSYEQYF. This chain links TRBV27 with TRBJ2-7; a weak D match, TRBD1 (5 bases). CDR1 and CDR2 (germline): MNHEY, SMNVEV (reference sequence). The CDR3 consists of 13 residues. V was clipped by 2 bases and J by 0 bases, with 5 bases between them.

This chain connects TRBV18 to TRBJ1-1; a possible D gene is TRBD1 (5 bases). The CDR3 totals 16 residues. The ends were cut back, 2 bases at V and 0 bases at J, with 13 bases in the middle. Looked up from germline, CDR1 is KGHSH and CDR2 is LQKENI. CDR3 residues: CASSPTRAELNTEAFF. In nucleotides, the CDR3 is TGTGCCAGCTCACCAACCAGGGCAGAGTTGAACACTGAAGCTTTCTTT.

V gene TRBV2 combines with J gene TRBJ1-5; no definite D call. Trimming took off 3 bases at V and 4 bases at J, with 13 bases between the two ends. The CDR3 runs to 15 residues. CDR1 and CDR2 (germline): SNHLY, FYNNEI. The CDR3 reads CASSDTPQWNQPQHF. CDR3 bases: TGTGCCAGCAGTGATACCCCTCAGTGGAATCAGCCCCAGCATTTT.

The CDR3 DNA is TGCGCCAGCAGCTTGGAGAAAAAGCGGGAGGGCAATGAGCAGTTCTTC. Translating it yields CASSLEKKREGNEQFF. V gene TRBV5-1 combines with J gene TRBJ2-1; 10 nucleotides agree with TRBD2. CDR1 is SGHRS, CDR2 YFSETQ, per germline. The CDR3 covers 16 residues. Trimming at V came to 0 bases and at J to 6 bases, leaving 6 bases not matched to a gene.

The chain has TRBV19 and TRBJ2-2, with 7 nucleotides matching TRBD1. Trimming took 7 bases from V and 0 from J; bases not matched to a gene: 11. In germline, CDR1 is LNHDA, CDR2 SQIVND (reference sequence). This CDR3 contains 17 residues. CDR3 nucleotide sequence: TGTGCCAGTACCAAACCGGGACAGCACCCGAACACCGGGGAGCTGTTTTTT. It specifies CASTKPGQHPNTGELFF.

V is TRBV23-1 and J is TRBJ1-1; 7 bases are a match to TRBD1. TRBV23-1 carries the ORF label, with uncertain function. There are 17 residues in the CDR3. J was trimmed by 1 base and V by 3 bases; bases with no gene match: 11. The CDR3 protein is CASSHLGQSLKNTEAFF. As DNA, the CDR3 is TGCGCCAGCAGTCATTTGGGACAGTCCCTGAAGAACACTGAAGCTTTCTTT.

The rearrangement uses TRBV6-5 and TRBJ2-5; TRBD2 agrees at 7 bases. The CDR3 is 14 residues long. Germline assignment: CDR1 MNHEY and CDR2 SVGAGI. The V gene end was trimmed by 8 bases and the J gene end by 5 bases; junction bases not matched to a gene: 11. Here the CDR3 DNA reads TGTGCCAGCGCATCGGGGGGAGGTACGGAGACCCAGTACTTC. As protein: CASASGGGTETQYF.

This clone was found once. The V gene is TRBV7-2, the J gene TRBJ2-5; the D gene is possibly TRBD2 (5 bases). The CDR3 is 17 residues long. The V and J ends lost 6 bases and 5 bases respectively, with 25 bases between them. Germline V lookup: CDR1 SGHTA, CDR2 FQGNSA. The CDR3 protein is CASSRTVWAADGETQYF. The DNA of the CDR3 is TGTGCCAGCAGTCGTACCGTGTGGGCAGCGGATGGGGAGACCCAGTACTTC.

In nucleotides, the CDR3 is TGTGCCATCAGCGTAGCGGGAGCTTACGAGCAGTACTTC. Protein: CAISVAGAYEQYF. This rearrangement joins TRBV10-3 to TRBJ2-7; 9 bases line up with TRBD2. J gave up 4 bases and V 6 bases, and 4 bases lay outside the gene matches. Germline-derived CDR1 and CDR2 are ENHRY and SYGVKD. The CDR3 loop spans 13 amino acids.

The genes are TRBV6-2 or TRBV6-3 and TRBJ1-5; 8 positions agree with TRBD1. V shed 6 bases and J 3 bases; nucleotides not matched to a gene: 10. This CDR3 has 16 residues. The germline gives CDR1 MNHEY, CDR2 SVGEGT. This CDR3 reads CASRPSDRGDNQPQHF. The CDR3 DNA reads TGTGCCAGCAGACCTAGCGACAGGGGCGACAATCAGCCCCAGCATTTT.

V is TRBV9 and J is TRBJ1-3, with D uncertain. This CDR3 has 13 amino acids. The V gene lost 1 base and the J gene lost 7 bases, with 9 bases spanning the gap. Germline V gives CDR1 SGDLS, CDR2 YYNGEE. The DNA of the CDR3 is TGTGCCAGCAGCGTATTAGAGTGGAACACCATATATTTT. Amino acid sequence: CASSVLEWNTIYF.

This clone was seen only once. The V gene is TRBV7-8, the J gene TRBJ2-3; D is perhaps TRBD2 (5 bases). The CDR3 is made up of 14 amino acids. V was shortened by 3 bases and J by 4 bases, with 11 bases between the two germline ends. The germline V gene encodes CDR1 SGHVS and CDR2 FQNEAQ. Here the CDR3 DNA reads TGTGCCAGCAGCTTTTCAAGCGGAGCAGATACGCAGTATTTT. Protein product: CASSFSSGADTQYF.

The V gene is TRBV6-5, the J gene TRBJ1-5; 7 nucleotides agree with TRBD1. CDR3 size: 15 residues. V lost 6 bases and J lost 5; bases outside the gene matches: 10. Per the germline V gene, CDR1 is MNHEY and CDR2 is SVGAGI. Here the CDR3 reads CASRTGLRGYQPQHF. The CDR3 DNA is TGTGCCAGCAGGACAGGGTTGAGGGGTTATCAGCCCCAGCATTTT.

The chain couples TRBV4-3 to TRBJ2-1; D is perhaps TRBD2 (7 bases). The CDR3 is 17 residues long. Deletions cut 2 bases from V and 8 bases from J, with 22 bases between. Germline CDR1 reads LGHNA; CDR2 reads YSLEER. The CDR3, as DNA: TGCGCCAGCAGCCAAACAGACCTGGGGGGGCCAGCTTATGAGCAGTTCTTC. Translating it yields CASSQTDLGGPAYEQFF.

The chain is built from TRBV7-9 and TRBJ1-1; 8 bases agree with TRBD1. The CDR3 loop spans 15 amino acids. V gave up 5 bases and J gave up 7 bases; unmatched junction bases: 12. Germline CDR1 and CDR2: SEHNR and FQNEAQ (reference sequence). CDR3 sequence (DNA): TGTGCCAGCAGCGCATACCAGGGGGCGCGAGATGAAGCTTTCTTT. As protein: CASSAYQGARDEAFF. The variable domain in full, completed from reference TRBV7-9 and TRBJ1-1, reads DTGVSQNPRHKITKRGQNVTFRCDPISEHNRLYWYRQTLGQGPEFLTYFQNEAQLEKSRLLSDRFSAERPKGSFSTLEIQRTEQGDSAMYLCASSAYQGARDEAFFGQGTRLTVV.

The rearrangement uses TRBV3-1 (or the pseudogene TRBV3-2) and TRBJ1-2; D is possibly TRBD1 (5 bases). CDR3 length: 14 amino acids. Trimming shortened V by 3 bases and J by 2 bases, and 10 bases separated the two germline ends. Per germline, CDR1 LGHDT and CDR2 YNNKEL (reference sequence). CDR3 sequence: CASSQTDPNYGYTF. The CDR3 DNA reads as TGTGCCAGCAGCCAGACAGACCCCAACTATGGCTACACCTTC.